The 20 T cell receptor beta chains below come from one sample, sequenced in a study of T-cell reconstitution after alpha-beta-depleted transplantation in children. Molecular barcoding with unique molecular identifiers was used for the TCRbeta library. TCRdb reanalysed the PCR reads using MiXCR and keeps one entry per CDR3 protein. There are about 350,000 distinct CDR3 sequences in the sample; 10% to 15% occur only once, and approximately 4.2% lies in the top ten. The starting material was PBMCs, obtained from the stem cell graft. The receptors stem from a human donor who donated a stem cell graft to a child with Fanconi anemia.

The CDR3 coding sequence is TGTGCCAGTAGTATAGTTGGGAGCTCCTACGAGCAGTACTTC. It translates to CASSIVGSSYEQYF. The genes are TRBV19 and TRBJ2-7; D is possibly TRBD2 (5 bases). This CDR3 has 14 amino acids. Trimming stripped 1 base from V and 0 bases from J, with 7 bases between. Germline values: CDR1 LNHDA, CDR2 SQIVND (reference sequence).

This clonotype was picked up many times. The rearrangement links TRBV6-1 to TRBJ1-1; D is undetermined. The CDR3 runs to 14 residues. Germline V gene lookup returns CDR1 MNHNS and CDR2 SASEGT. V lost 5 bases and J 1 base, leaving 11 bases between the germline ends. The CDR3 reads CASSQVTANTEAFF. The DNA for the CDR3 is TGTGCCAGCAGTCAGGTAACGGCGAACACTGAAGCTTTCTTT.

Only a few counts were recorded for this clonotype. The rearrangement links TRBV20-1 to TRBJ1-1, with no clear D. The germline V and J ends were trimmed by 0 bases and 1 base, with 6 bases remaining between them. This CDR3 region has 13 residues. Germline V CDR1 and CDR2: DFQATT, SNEGSKA (reference sequence). CDR3 nucleotide sequence: TGCAGTGCTAGAGAGACCGAGAACACTGAAGCTTTCTTT. Translated: CSARETENTEAFF.

This clonotype was seen only a few times. The rearrangement uses TRBV7-6 and TRBJ1-1, with a possible D match to TRBD1 (5 bases). CDR3 size: 16 residues. Looked up from germline, CDR1 is SGHVS and CDR2 is FNYEAQ. V lost 5 bases, J lost 0 bases, and 16 bases lay in between. The CDR3 region is CASSRWGGTVNTEAFF. In DNA, the CDR3 is TGTGCCAGCAGCCGTTGGGGTGGGACGGTGAACACTGAAGCTTTCTTT.

The chain uses TRBV5-1 and TRBJ2-7, with D hard to call. Germline V lookup: CDR1 SGHRS, CDR2 YFSETQ. This CDR3 is built from 14 residues. The ends were cut back, 5 bases at V and 0 bases at J, with 12 bases in the middle. The CDR3 sequence: CASRDSSSSYEQYF. The CDR3, as DNA: TGCGCCAGCAGAGACTCGTCGAGCTCCTACGAGCAGTACTTC.

This clonotype came up a few times. The V call is TRBV11-2, the J call TRBJ2-6; 8 bases are a match to TRBD1. The germline V gene encodes CDR1 SGHAT and CDR2 FQNNGV. The ends lost 5 bases at V and 1 base at J; junction bases unmatched: 10. The CDR3 sequence is 18 residues long. CDR3 region: CASSAPSGGYSGANVLTF. In DNA form, the CDR3 reads TGTGCCAGCAGCGCTCCCTCAGGGGGCTATTCTGGGGCCAACGTCCTGACTTTC. The full variable domain, with the rest looked up from reference TRBV11-2 and TRBJ2-6, is EAGVAQSPRYKIIEKRQSVAFWCNPISGHATLYWYQQILGQGPKLLIQFQNNGVVDDSQLPKDRFSAERLKGVDSTLKIQPAKLEDSAVYLCASSAPSGGYSGANVLTFGAGSRLTVL.

This clonotype was observed many times. The gene calls are TRBV4-2 and TRBJ2-1; D ambiguous. The CDR3 has 16 amino acids. Germline V gene sequence: CDR1 LGHNA, CDR2 YNFKEQ. Deletions cut 1 base from V and 6 bases from J, with 16 bases between. CDR3 in amino acids: CASSQVGPMLANEQFF. The CDR3 nucleotides read TGTGCCAGCAGCCAAGTTGGACCCATGCTGGCCAATGAGCAGTTCTTC.

The V and J genes are TRBV20-1 and TRBJ2-2, with 8 bases lining up with TRBD1. CDR1 DFQATT and CDR2 SNEGSKA come from the germline V gene (reference sequence). The trim removed 6 bases at V and 5 bases at J, leaving 8 bases unmatched. The CDR3 sequence is 14 residues long. CDR3 amino acids: CSARGTGGTGELFF. CDR3 in DNA: TGCAGTGCGAGGGGGACAGGAGGGACCGGGGAGCTGTTTTTT.

The table lists this clonotype with many counts. This chain joins TRBV12-3 or TRBV12-4 and TRBJ2-3; 7 nucleotides line up with TRBD1. V was pared by 7 bases and J by 6 bases, with 10 bases of the junction left unmatched. This CDR3 has 14 residues. This CDR3 reads CASNSPNRGDTQYF. The CDR3 DNA reads as TGTGCCAGCAATTCCCCTAACAGGGGCGATACGCAGTATTTT.

This clonotype was counted only a few times. This chain links TRBV5-1 with TRBJ1-1, with 7 nucleotides matching TRBD1. V dropped 4 bases and J dropped 5; count of bases not matched to a gene: 14. Germline loops: CDR1 SGHRS, CDR2 YFSETQ. CDR3 length: 16 amino acids. CDR3 amino acids: CASSLGQPQVKTEAFF. The CDR3 DNA follows: TGCGCCAGCAGCCTGGGACAGCCTCAAGTAAAGACTGAAGCTTTCTTT.

This clonotype was counted between two and nine times. The chain couples TRBV29-1 to TRBJ2-7, with TRBD1 matching over 10 bases. CDR1 is SQVTM and CDR2 is ANQGSEA in the germline V gene. With 6 bases clipped from V and 7 bases from J, the junction kept 12 bases outside the gene matches. This CDR3 region has 14 residues. The CDR3 sequence is CSVEPGTGVKEQYF. The DNA of the CDR3 is TGCAGCGTAGAACCCGGGACAGGGGTTAAAGAGCAGTACTTC.

The chain recombines TRBV4-2 with TRBJ1-5, with a possible D match to TRBD1 (5 bases). Trimming left V 4 bases short and J 0 bases short, with 22 bases between. The CDR3 is 19 amino acids. Looked up from germline, CDR1 is LGHNA and CDR2 is YNFKEQ. CDR3 DNA: TGTGCCAGCAGCCCCCTTTTGGGGGTGGGATCCTATAGCAATCAGCCCCAGCATTTT. Amino acid sequence: CASSPLLGVGSYSNQPQHF.

The chain carries TRBV5-1 and TRBJ1-1; D gene unclear. V lost 4 bases and J 1 base, leaving 8 bases between the germline ends. Germline CDR1 is SGHRS and CDR2 is YFSETQ. The CDR3 runs 13 residues. The CDR3 DNA reads TGCGCCAGCAGCATTGACCCGAACACTGAAGCTTTCTTT. Protein sequence: CASSIDPNTEAFF.

The chain combines TRBV7-2 with TRBJ2-1; no clear D gene. The CDR3 spans 12 residues. Germline V lookup: CDR1 SGHTA, CDR2 FQGNSA. Trimming removed 2 bases at V and 7 bases at J, with 6 bases between. CDR3: CASSLRRNEQFF. The CDR3 nucleotides are TGTGCCAGCAGCTTAAGACGGAATGAGCAGTTCTTC.

This CDR3 is CASSDRFSAGQFYGYTF. For the CDR3, the DNA is TGTGCCAGCAGTGATCGGTTTTCGGCGGGACAGTTCTATGGCTACACCTTC. The J gene is TRBJ1-2, the V gene TRBV2, with TRBD1 matching over 7 bases. The V gene end was trimmed by 3 bases and the J gene end by 4 bases; junction bases not matched to a gene: 14. This CDR3 is 17 amino acids long. Looked up from germline, CDR1 is SNHLY and CDR2 is FYNNEI.

The chain couples TRBV5-1 to TRBJ2-2; D uncertain. Between the trimmed V and J ends, which lost 5 bases and 6 bases, there was a span of 8 bases. The CDR3 is 12 residues long. The germline CDR1 and CDR2 sequences are SGHRS and YFSETQ. The CDR3 region is CASRVDSGELFF. CDR3 in DNA: TGCGCCAGCAGGGTAGATTCCGGGGAGCTGTTTTTT.

Only a few counts were recorded for this clonotype. V and J are TRBV6-5 and TRBJ1-2; the D gene is possibly TRBD1 (6 bases). The CDR3 spans 14 residues. CDR1 MNHEY and CDR2 SVGAGI come from the germline V gene. Trimming took 2 bases from V and 5 from J, leaving 12 bases between them. This CDR3 is CASSYRGLGYGYTF. CDR3 bases: TGTGCCAGCAGTTACAGGGGGTTAGGGTATGGCTACACCTTC.

The V gene is TRBV20-1, the J gene TRBJ1-1; D not certain. The V and J ends lost 1 base and 4 bases respectively, with 1 base between them. CDR3 length: 10 residues. Looked up from germline, CDR1 is DFQATT and CDR2 is SNEGSKA (reference sequence). The CDR3 bases are TGCAGTGCTAGAGGCACTGAAGCTTTCTTT. Amino acids: CSARGTEAFF.

This clonotype occurred a few times. The genes are TRBV5-6 and TRBJ2-7; 8 nucleotides align to TRBD2. The germline V gene encodes CDR1 SGHDT and CDR2 YYEEEE. There are 13 residues in the CDR3. Trimming at V came to 7 bases and at J to 5 bases, leaving 8 bases not matched to a gene. The CDR3 loop reads CASGSGAWDEQYF. Here the CDR3 DNA reads TGTGCCAGCGGTAGCGGGGCCTGGGACGAGCAGTACTTC.

The table lists this clonotype with a few counts. The chain has TRBV15 and TRBJ2-7, with D possibly matching TRBD2 (5 bases). CDR3 size: 15 residues. CDR1 LNHNV and CDR2 YYDKDF come from the germline V gene (reference sequence). V lost 0 bases to trimming and J lost 6 bases, with 15 bases between them. CDR3 region: CATSRDRGTGSEQYV. The CDR3 DNA reads as TGTGCCACCAGCAGAGATCGGGGAACGGGGAGCGAGCAGTACGTC.